This T cell receptor beta chain was retrieved from a study of beta chain features in type 1 diabetes. In the study overall: Patients and healthy donors were similar in age, gender and cell yields. Sorted cells examined across all samples numbered 85 million to 130 million.

Study-wide findings and caveats: Patients with Type 1 diabetes showed moderately but significantly shorter TCRB CDR3s in all four CD4+ subsets. Patients with type 1 diabetes carried fewer insertions and had more deletions at their VDJ junctions.

Germline V gene sequence: CDR1 GTSNPN, CDR2 SVGIG (reference sequence). The CDR3 length is 16 residues. V lost 0 bases, J lost 3 bases, and 15 bases lay in between. This clone occurred once. Its antigen is not known. Reverse transcribing all isolated RNA meant expressed TCRB transcripts were sequenced. Sequencing was performed with immunoSEQ multiplex PCR; in TCRdb, only in-frame clones are kept and a portion is missing. The repertoire holds hundreds of thousands of clones, with roughly an eighth as singletons. There was one heparinised blood draw per donor, averaging roughly 120 mL. The source is a man in his late teens or twenties with type 1 diabetes. The chain employs TRBV30 and TRBJ1-3, with TRBD1 as a possible D gene (5 bases). The sample comprised naive CD4+ T cells from blood. The CDR3 DNA reads as TGTGCCTGGAGTGTTTGGTTGGCAGGGAGTGGAAACACCATATATTTT. Its protein is CAWSVWLAGSGNTIYF.